These 20 T cell receptor beta chains share one sample of origin, sequenced in a study of blood T cell repertoires in COVID-19. Clones were sequenced by immunoSEQ multiplex PCR, and TCRdb holds only the in-frame ones, with some missing. Of about 74,000 clones in the sample, 90% were seen once. The sample consisted of peripheral blood. The source of these receptors is a man aged 50 to 60 with acute or convalescent COVID-19.

V is TRBV7-9 and J is TRBJ2-5; a weak D match, TRBD1 (7 bases). Germline lookup yields CDR1 SEHNR and CDR2 FQNEAQ (reference sequence). CDR3 length equals 15 residues. The ends were cut back, 6 bases at V and 5 bases at J, with 19 bases in the middle. The CDR3 here is CASRIWAGGMETQYF. The CDR3 DNA follows: TGTGCCAGCAGAATTTGGGCAGGGGGGATGGAGACCCAGTACTTC.

V and J are TRBV3-1 (or the pseudogene TRBV3-2) and TRBJ1-1; a weak D match, TRBD1 (5 bases). CDR1 and CDR2 (germline): LGHDT, YNNKEL (reference sequence). This CDR3 is 13 amino acids long. V gave up 4 bases and J gave up 6 bases, with 12 bases separating them. The DNA for the CDR3 is TGTGCCAGCAGCCTAAGGGGCGGTCCTGAAGCTTTCTTT. It yields the protein CASSLRGGPEAFF.

V usage is TRBV5-1 and J usage is TRBJ2-2, with no clear D. The CDR3 is 17 amino acids. Trimming removed 1 base at V and 0 bases at J, with 13 bases between. CDR1 is SGHRS and CDR2 is YFSETQ in the germline V gene. This chain's CDR3 is CASSLFGAGPNTGELFF. Here the CDR3 DNA reads TGCGCCAGCAGCTTGTTTGGTGCAGGCCCGAACACCGGGGAGCTGTTTTTT.

The chain joins TRBV2 to TRBJ1-5; the match to TRBD1 covers 7 bases. Germline V lookup: CDR1 SNHLY, CDR2 FYNNEI. The J segment lost 6 bases and the V segment lost 6 bases, leaving 11 bases of the junction unmatched. This CDR3 contains 15 residues. CDR3 DNA sequence: TGTGCCAGCAGCGGAGGGGACAGTCGTACTCAGCCCCAGCATTTT. The encoded protein is CASSGGDSRTQPQHF.

The chain couples TRBV6-6 to TRBJ2-3, with 9 bases identical to TRBD2. The CDR3 is made up of 11 amino acids. Germline CDR1 MNHNY, CDR2 SVGAGI (reference sequence). The CDR3, as DNA: TGTGCAGCGGGGGGCCCAGATACGCAGTATTTT. This encodes CAAGGPDTQYF.

The V and J genes are TRBV19 and TRBJ1-3; 9 bases line up with TRBD1. CDR1 and CDR2 (germline): LNHDA, SQIVND (reference sequence). The CDR3 loop spans 13 amino acids. Unmatched junction bases numbered 7, after V lost 7 bases and J lost 9 bases. CDR3 sequence reads: CASIHSGQGTIYF. The CDR3 nucleotides read TGTGCCAGTATCCACTCGGGACAGGGCACCATATATTTT.

CDR3 region: CASSLVLAGANEQFF. Written as DNA, the CDR3 is TGCGCCAGCAGCTTGGTACTAGCGGGAGCGAATGAGCAGTTCTTC. V usage is TRBV5-1 and J usage is TRBJ2-1; TRBD2 matches at 11 bases. The length of the CDR3 is 15 residues. Trimming cost V 0 bases and J 7 bases; bases outside gene matches: 3. Germline values: CDR1 SGHRS, CDR2 YFSETQ. Supplemented by reference TRBV5-1 and TRBJ2-1, the full variable domain reads KAGVTQTPRYLIKTRGQQVTLSCSPISGHRSVSWYQQTPGQGLQFLFEYFSETQRNKGNFPGRFSGRQFSNSRSEMNVSTLELGDSALYLCASSLVLAGANEQFFGPGTRLTVL.

V is TRBV5-1 and J is TRBJ2-5; 8 positions match TRBD1. The CDR3 covers 14 residues. Germline assignment: CDR1 SGHRS and CDR2 YFSETQ. The V and J ends lost 4 bases and 3 bases, in that order; junction bases with no gene match: 5. This chain's CDR3 is CASSRPGQEETQYF. Here the CDR3 DNA reads TGCGCCAGCAGCCGACCGGGACAGGAAGAGACCCAGTACTTC. The variable domain in full, with the rest retrieved from reference TRBV5-1 and TRBJ2-5, is KAGVTQTPRYLIKTRGQQVTLSCSPISGHRSVSWYQQTPGQGLQFLFEYFSETQRNKGNFPGRFSGRQFSNSRSEMNVSTLELGDSALYLCASSRPGQEETQYFGPGTRLLVL.

The chain links TRBV6-5 to TRBJ2-4; D not resolved. The CDR3 has 13 residues. Germline V gene sequence: CDR1 MNHEY, CDR2 SVGAGI. V was shortened by 6 bases and J by 0 bases, with 6 bases between the two germline ends. For the CDR3, the DNA is TGTGCCAGCAGGAGTCTAGCCAAAAACATTCAGTACTTC. This gives the protein CASRSLAKNIQYF.

V gene TRBV7-9 combines with J gene TRBJ2-7, with 8 bases matching TRBD1. V shed 5 bases, J shed 5 bases, and the junction held 8 bases outside the gene matches. Germline lookup yields CDR1 SEHNR and CDR2 FQNEAQ (reference sequence). The CDR3 runs to 14 residues. DNA for the CDR3: TGTGCCAGCAGCCTAGTTGGGACAGGCCACGAGCAGTACTTC. It encodes CASSLVGTGHEQYF.

Points on this clone: Other nucleotide sequences from this sample produce the same CDR3. The chain has TRBV20-1 and TRBJ2-7; 8 positions agree with TRBD2. CDR1 is DFQATT and CDR2 is SNEGSKA in the germline V gene (reference sequence). This CDR3 spans 11 amino acids. V shed 4 bases, J shed 5 bases, and the junction held 1 base outside the gene matches. CDR3 protein: CSATSGHEQYV. The CDR3 nucleotides are TGCAGTGCTACTAGCGGGCACGAGCAGTACGTC.

Details on this clone: Different DNA sequences within this sample yield the same CDR3. The CDR3 loop reads CASSLPGRPFYEQYF. The CDR3 DNA sequence: TGTGCCAGCAGTTTACCGGGGAGGCCGTTCTACGAGCAGTACTTC. V gene TRBV28 combines with J gene TRBJ2-7, with D possibly matching TRBD2 (6 bases). With 2 bases removed from V and 3 bases from J, the gap between germline ends came to 14 bases. Germline loops: CDR1 MDHEN, CDR2 SYDVKM. The CDR3 spans 15 residues.

The V gene is TRBV7-3, the J gene TRBJ1-4; D possibly corresponds to TRBD1 (6 bases). The CDR3 covers 13 residues. Germline V gene data show CDR1 as SGHTA and CDR2 as FQGTGA. The ends were cut back, 7 bases at V and 11 bases at J, with 17 bases in the middle. Here the CDR3 reads CASKKRQVPKLFF. The CDR3 DNA sequence: TGTGCCAGCAAAAAAAGACAGGTGCCCAAACTGTTTTTT.

The rearrangement joins TRBV19 to TRBJ2-2, with D possibly TRBD2 on 6 matching bases. With 5 bases removed from V and 5 bases from J, the gap between germline ends came to 18 bases. Per the germline V gene, CDR1 is LNHDA and CDR2 is SQIVND (reference sequence). There are 16 residues in the CDR3. CDR3 sequence reads: CASSPRRGGLTGELFF. CDR3 DNA sequence: TGTGCCAGTAGTCCCCGGAGAGGAGGGTTGACCGGGGAGCTGTTTTTT.

As DNA, the CDR3 is TGTGCCAGCAGTTACTCGTCCGGGACAGGGGCAGACACCTTC. Amino acid sequence: CASSYSSGTGADTF. The J gene is TRBJ1-2, the V gene TRBV6-2 or TRBV6-3; 10 bases are a match to TRBD1. The CDR3 has 14 amino acids. In germline, CDR1 is MNHEY, CDR2 SVGEGT. The trim removed 0 bases at V and 12 bases at J, leaving 7 bases unmatched.

The J gene is TRBJ1-1, the V gene TRBV29-1; tentatively, D is TRBD1 (5 bases). The germline CDR1 and CDR2 sequences are SQVTM and ANQGSEA. V dropped 7 bases and J dropped 3 bases, with 15 bases sitting between them. The CDR3 length is 13 residues. Written as DNA, the CDR3 is TGCAGCGCCTCAGGGTTGATGGACACTGAAGCTTTCTTT. Its protein product is CSASGLMDTEAFF.

The chain joins TRBV7-8 to TRBJ2-5, with 12 bases matching TRBD2. The CDR3 is 16 amino acids. Germline values: CDR1 SGHVS, CDR2 FQNEAQ. Trimming removed 2 bases from V and 1 base from J; junction bases left unmatched: 2. The CDR3 reads CASSLLAGGPQETQYF. The CDR3 DNA sequence: TGTGCCAGCAGCTTACTAGCGGGGGGGCCCCAAGAGACCCAGTACTTC.

The chain is built from TRBV28 and TRBJ1-5; the match to TRBD1 covers 8 bases. The CDR3 contains 17 residues. Looked up from germline, CDR1 is MDHEN and CDR2 is SYDVKM. Trimming cost V 3 bases and J 1 base; bases outside gene matches: 8. The CDR3 nucleotides read TGTGCCAGCAGTTTCCCCGGACAGGGAGGAAGCAATCAGCCCCAGCATTTT. It translates to CASSFPGQGGSNQPQHF.

The rearrangement joins TRBV5-6 to TRBJ2-7; D perhaps matches TRBD2 (5 bases). There are 13 residues in the CDR3. Germline V CDR1 and CDR2: SGHDT, YYEEEE. Trimming cost V 0 bases and J 4 bases, with 8 bases left between them. For the CDR3, the DNA is TGTGCCAGCAGCTTGGGGCGGGCTTACGAGCAGTACGTC. It translates to CASSLGRAYEQYV.

This clone appeared once. V is TRBV5-1 and J is TRBJ2-1; possible D gene TRBD1, 6 bases. The CDR3 is 14 residues long. CDR1 and CDR2 from the germline V gene are SGHRS and YFSETQ. The ends were cut back, 4 bases at V and 8 bases at J, with 16 bases in the middle. The CDR3 region is CASSVRQVWDEQFF. CDR3 coding DNA: TGCGCCAGCAGCGTTAGACAGGTTTGGGATGAGCAGTTCTTC.